This T cell receptor beta chain was sequenced in a study of blood T cell repertoires in COVID-19. Looking at the study overall: In each case, the material was cDNA or gDNA derived from T cells, B-cell-depleted T cells, or PBMCs.

During active infection, Seattle patients enrolled and were then monitored through disease. Germline CDR1 is MDHEN and CDR2 is SYDVKM. V lost 8 bases and J 0 bases, leaving 7 bases between the germline ends. The CDR3 runs to 13 residues. Original methodology: Cell counts per sample came from amplifying reference gene primers. TCRdb keeps only in-frame clones here, not all; method: immunoSEQ multiplex PCR. V and J calls and clone size follow that table, whereas D and trimming were derived from the DNA. The table shows roughly 440,000 clones, with around 88% occurring only once. The receptor's source is a woman aged 50 to 60 with COVID-19, enrolled during active disease. The sample comprised peripheral blood. The genes are TRBV28 and TRBJ1-4; D gene ambiguous. The DNA for the CDR3 is TGTGCCAGCGGTTCTGCAACTAATGAAAAACTGTTTTTT. Its translation is CASGSATNEKLFF.